This T cell receptor (beta chain) was sequenced for a study of blood T cell repertoires in COVID-19. This CDR3 comprises 14 residues. The ends were cut back, 1 base at V and 10 bases at J, with 13 bases in the middle. The germline V gene has CDR1 SGHTA and CDR2 FQGNSA. The assay was immunoSEQ multiplex PCR, and TCRdb's table has in-frame clones only and misses some. Of 88,000 or so clones listed, approximately 89% are singletons. In its sample, this clone was seen a few times. Sample: peripheral blood. The rearrangement uses TRBV7-2 and TRBJ1-4; a weak D match, TRBD1 (6 bases). The sequence was collected from a man between 45 and 60 years old with acute or convalescent COVID-19. The CDR3: CASSLGNRDGKLFF. As DNA, the CDR3 is TGTGCCAGCAGCTTAGGGAACAGGGATGGAAAACTGTTTTTT.